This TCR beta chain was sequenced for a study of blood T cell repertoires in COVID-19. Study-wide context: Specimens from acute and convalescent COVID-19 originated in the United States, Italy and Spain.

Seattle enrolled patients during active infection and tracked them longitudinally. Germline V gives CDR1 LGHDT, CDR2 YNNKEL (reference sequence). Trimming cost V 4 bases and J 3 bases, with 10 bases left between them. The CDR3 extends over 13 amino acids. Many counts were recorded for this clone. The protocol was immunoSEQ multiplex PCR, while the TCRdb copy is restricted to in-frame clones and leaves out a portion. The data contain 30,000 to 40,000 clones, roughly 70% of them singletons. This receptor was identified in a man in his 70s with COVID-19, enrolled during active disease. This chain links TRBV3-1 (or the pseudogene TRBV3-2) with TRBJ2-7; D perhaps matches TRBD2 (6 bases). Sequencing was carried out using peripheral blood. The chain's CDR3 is CASSRGRGYEQYF. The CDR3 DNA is TGTGCCAGCAGCCGCGGGCGGGGCTACGAGCAGTACTTC.